Each of the 25 T cell receptor beta chains below was sequenced from the same sample in a study of blood T cells in healthy people across ages. Alongside a J-beta primer mix, a sample-barcoded 5' primer served in a second PCR lasting about 7 to 12 cycles. One entry per CDR3 protein results from TCRdb running MiXCR on the 5' RACE reads. The profile shows 1.5 million or so distinct CDR3 sequences, 35% to 45% of them singletons. The sample consisted of blood. These TCRs come from a woman aged 18-30 years in good health.

The CDR3 DNA is TGTGCCATCAGTGTAATACCGGACAATGAGCAGTTCTTC. This translates into CAISVIPDNEQFF. J is TRBJ2-1 and V is TRBV10-3; no definite D call. The V gene lost 4 bases and the J gene lost 5 bases, with 9 bases spanning the gap. The V gene's germline CDR1 is ENHRY and CDR2 SYGVKD. The CDR3 totals 13 residues.

This clonotype was seen a few times. The chain couples TRBV12-5 to TRBJ2-7, with 11 bases that match TRBD2. Germline CDR1 LGHNT, CDR2 FRNRAP. The junction had 13 bases not matched to a gene; V was cut back by 6 bases and J by 6 bases. The CDR3 loop spans 16 amino acids. DNA of the CDR3: TGTGCTAGTGGATCCCTTCCACTAGCGGGAGACTCCGAGCAGTACTTC. Amino acids: CASGSLPLAGDSEQYF.

The CDR3 spells CSAMEVGQFNTEAFF. CDR3 nucleotides: TGCAGTGCTATGGAAGTCGGACAGTTCAACACTGAAGCTTTCTTT. The chain combines TRBV20-1 with TRBJ1-1, with a tentative D call TRBD1 (6 bases). From germline, CDR1 is DFQATT and CDR2 SNEGSKA (reference sequence). V was pared by 4 bases and J by 2 bases, with 17 bases between. The CDR3 extends over 15 amino acids.

This chain joins TRBV7-9 and TRBJ2-7; D perhaps matches TRBD2 (5 bases). The germline V gene has CDR1 SEHNR and CDR2 FQNEAQ (reference sequence). The CDR3 has 13 amino acids. Trimming took off 5 bases at V and 2 bases at J, with 10 bases between the two ends. CDR3 coding DNA: TGTGCCAGCAGCGCTCCGGGAACCTACGAGCAGTACTTC. Translating it yields CASSAPGTYEQYF.

The chain links TRBV29-1 to TRBJ1-2; D not certain. V lost 7 bases, J lost 3 bases, and 9 bases lay in between. CDR1 SQVTM and CDR2 ANQGSEA come from the germline V gene. The CDR3 totals 11 residues. The CDR3 region is CSEVSYYGYTF. The DNA for the CDR3 is TGCAGCGAAGTCAGCTACTATGGCTACACCTTC.

J is TRBJ1-2 and V is TRBV7-9; D perhaps matches TRBD1 (5 bases). The length of the CDR3 is 13 residues. V lost 5 bases, J lost 4 bases, and 11 bases lay in between. Germline V gene lookup returns CDR1 SEHNR and CDR2 FQNEAQ (reference sequence). As DNA, the CDR3 is TGTGCCAGCAGCGGAGACAGAATCTATGGCTACACCTTC. It is translated as CASSGDRIYGYTF.

The V gene is TRBV20-1, the J gene TRBJ1-5; D unclear. CDR3 length: 14 amino acids. V was trimmed by 0 bases and J by 3 bases, leaving 9 bases between them. The V gene's germline CDR1 is DFQATT and CDR2 SNEGSKA (reference sequence). The CDR3 region has the DNA TGCAGTGCTAGAGATTGGAGCTCCAATCAGCCCCAGCATTTT. Its translation is CSARDWSSNQPQHF.

The chain employs TRBV6-6 and TRBJ2-3; 8 bases match TRBD2. The CDR3 consists of 15 residues. Germline V gene lookup returns CDR1 MNHNY and CDR2 SVGAGI (reference sequence). V was clipped by 5 bases and J by 4 bases; unmatched bases: 8. CDR3 region: CASSTRAGAADTQYF. The CDR3 bases are TGTGCCAGCAGTACCCGAGCGGGGGCGGCAGATACGCAGTATTTT.

The sample holds many counts of this clonotype. The J gene is TRBJ2-5, the V gene TRBV18, with 8 bases identical to TRBD2. This CDR3 contains 13 residues. Losses at the gene ends were 3 bases for V and 4 bases for J; bases not matched to a gene: 1. CDR1 is KGHSH, CDR2 LQKENI, per germline. The CDR3 sequence is CASSPGLGETQYF. Written as DNA, the CDR3 is TGTGCCAGCTCACCGGGACTAGGAGAGACCCAGTACTTC.

The J gene is TRBJ2-4, the V gene TRBV21-1; the table's D call, TRBD2, was not checked against the DNA. TRBV21-1 is flagged as a pseudogene. The CDR3 length is 19 residues. DNA of the CDR3: TGTGCCAGCAGCAAAGAAAGACTAGCGGGAGGTTGGGCCAAAAACATTCAGTACTTC. The encoded protein is CASSKERLAGGWAKNIQYF.

This clonotype was found a few times. The chain employs TRBV12-3 or TRBV12-4 and TRBJ2-4; D unresolved. V was pared by 6 bases and J by 9 bases, with 15 bases between. CDR3 size: 13 residues. Here the CDR3 DNA reads TGTGCCAGCAGACGCTTTGGTTCGGGCATTCAGTACTTC. Amino acids: CASRRFGSGIQYF.

This clonotype has just a few counts. This chain joins TRBV2 and TRBJ2-1; 10 bases are shared with TRBD2. The V and J ends lost 4 bases and 1 base, in that order; junction bases with no gene match: 7. The CDR3 totals 17 residues. The germline V gene encodes CDR1 SNHLY and CDR2 FYNNEI. As DNA, the CDR3 is TGTGCCAGCAGTGCGAAACTAGCGGGACTATCCTACAATGAGCAGTTCTTC. This encodes CASSAKLAGLSYNEQFF.

The sample holds a few counts of this clonotype. The chain links TRBV29-1 to TRBJ2-7; 7 nucleotides line up with TRBD1. Germline CDR1 SQVTM, CDR2 ANQGSEA. The CDR3 length is 14 residues. Trimming cost V 4 bases and J 3 bases; bases outside gene matches: 9. CDR3 coding DNA: TGCAGCGTTGGAGCTACAGGGGTAGGCTACGAGCAGTACTTC. Translation gives CSVGATGVGYEQYF.

This clonotype was seen a few times. The V call is TRBV7-2, the J call TRBJ2-7; 11 nucleotides align to TRBD1. Looked up from germline, CDR1 is SGHTA and CDR2 is FQGNSA. The CDR3 loop spans 14 amino acids. J lost 4 bases, V lost 5 bases, and 4 bases had no gene match. DNA for the CDR3: TGTGCCAGCAGCAAGGACAGGGGGCGGTACGAGCAGTACTTC. Translated, it gives CASSKDRGRYEQYF.

A note on this clonotype: The junction and the germline gene differ at one end; a read error may be behind it. The chain employs TRBV4-1 and TRBJ2-1; 8 bases align to TRBD2. The CDR3 covers 16 residues. Germline-derived CDR1 and CDR2 are MGHRA and YSYEKL. CDR3 region: CASSQRGGTSYNERFF. The CDR3 nucleotides read TGCGCCAGCAGCCAGCGCGGGGGGACCTCCTACAATGAGCGGTTCTTC.

Only a few counts were recorded for this clonotype. V and J are TRBV6-2 or TRBV6-3 and TRBJ2-1; D perhaps matches TRBD2 (5 bases). The CDR3 loop spans 13 amino acids. The V gene lost 6 bases and the J gene lost 5 bases, with 11 bases spanning the gap. Germline V lookup: CDR1 MNHEY, CDR2 SVGEGT. The CDR3 nucleotides are TGTGCCAGCAGGGGTAGCGCCGACAATGAGCAGTTCTTC. Protein sequence: CASRGSADNEQFF.

The rearrangement uses TRBV12-3 or TRBV12-4 and TRBJ2-5; TRBD2 might be the D (5 bases). The CDR3 runs 13 residues. V was clipped by 6 bases and J by 5 bases, with 13 bases between them. Here the CDR3 DNA reads TGTGCCAGCAGGACTACGCCTTCGGAGACCCAGTACTTC. Amino acid sequence: CASRTTPSETQYF.

This clonotype occurred once. J is TRBJ2-1 and V is TRBV12-3 or TRBV12-4; tentatively, D is TRBD1 or TRBD2 (5 bases each). The CDR3 extends over 17 amino acids. The ends were cut back, 6 bases at V and 0 bases at J, with 18 bases in the middle. CDR3 region: CASRSRDHVDSYNEQFF. The CDR3 DNA reads TGTGCCAGCAGGTCCCGGGACCACGTTGACTCCTACAATGAGCAGTTCTTC.

This chain uses TRBV3-1 with TRBJ2-2; D ambiguous. The germline V and J ends were trimmed by 3 bases and 3 bases, with 11 bases remaining between them. This CDR3 region has 15 residues. CDR1 is LGHDT and CDR2 is YNNKEL in the germline V gene (reference sequence). The CDR3 DNA reads as TGTGCCAGCAGCCAGATGGCGGAGTACACCGGGGAGCTGTTTTTT. As protein: CASSQMAEYTGELFF.

This clonotype was counted between two and nine times. The gene calls are TRBV6-2 or TRBV6-3 and TRBJ2-5; TRBD1 might be the D (5 bases). Trimming left V 4 bases short and J 2 bases short, with 14 bases between. The CDR3 sequence is 15 residues long. Germline V gene lookup returns CDR1 MNHEY and CDR2 SVGEGT. The CDR3 region has the DNA TGTGCCAGCAGTTGGCCCCCACAGGAGCAAGAGACCCAGTACTTC. It is translated as CASSWPPQEQETQYF.

The chain recombines TRBV27 with TRBJ1-2; 8 positions match TRBD1. The CDR3 totals 18 residues. V lost 5 bases, J lost 8 bases, and 22 bases stayed unmatched. Germline V lookup: CDR1 MNHEY, CDR2 SMNVEV (reference sequence). Here the CDR3 DNA reads TGTGCCAGCAGTCTCCATTACGCGACAGGGGCCGCTTTAAGGGGCTACACCTTC. Protein sequence: CASSLHYATGAALRGYTF.

The chain couples TRBV29-1 to TRBJ1-1; D possibly corresponds to TRBD1 (5 bases). Trimming left V 2 bases short and J 5 bases short, with 24 bases between. Germline V CDR1 and CDR2: SQVTM, ANQGSEA. The CDR3 is 17 amino acids. CDR3 sequence: CSVERNPDPWRGTEAFF. For the CDR3, the DNA is TGCAGCGTTGAAAGAAACCCGGATCCCTGGCGGGGGACTGAAGCTTTCTTT.

This chain connects TRBV27 to TRBJ2-3; 8 positions match TRBD2. This CDR3 contains 15 residues. CDR1 is MNHEY and CDR2 is SMNVEV in the germline V gene (reference sequence). After removal of 10 bases from V and 4 bases from J, the junction contained 13 bases not matched to a gene. DNA for the CDR3: TGTGCCACCAAATATTCGGGACTAGGCGCAGATACGCAGTATTTT. It codes for CATKYSGLGADTQYF.

V gene TRBV14 combines with J gene TRBJ2-1; tentatively, D is TRBD1 (6 bases). The germline V gene has CDR1 SGHDN and CDR2 FVKESK. Trimming stripped 2 bases from V and 6 bases from J, with 14 bases between. This CDR3 comprises 15 residues. CDR3 region: CASSQNQGIPNEQFF. As DNA, the CDR3 is TGTGCCAGCAGCCAAAACCAGGGGATCCCCAATGAGCAGTTCTTC.

This clonotype was detected only a few times. V usage is TRBV6-2 or TRBV6-3 and J usage is TRBJ2-1; 7 nucleotides agree with TRBD1. CDR3 length: 15 residues. Looked up from germline, CDR1 is MNHEY and CDR2 is SVGEGT. The trim removed 6 bases at V and 2 bases at J, leaving 7 bases unmatched. The CDR3 sequence is CASSLDRAPYNEQFF. The CDR3 coding sequence is TGTGCCAGCAGCCTTGACAGGGCCCCCTACAATGAGCAGTTCTTC.